This T cell receptor beta chain was obtained from a study of Graves' ophthalmopathy and Graves' hyperthyroidism. This clonotype was observed a few times. The antigen is undetermined. Researchers took RNA transcripts and amplified TCR beta CDR3 regions from them. Scientists carried out first-round RT-PCR using HTBI primers and then a second-round multiplex PCR. TCRdb itself ran the multiplex PCR reads through MiXCR, one entry per CDR3 protein. The sample yields a few hundred thousand distinct CDR3 sequences, under 45% seen once. The study's findings and limits: This model predicted ophthalmopathy progression (sensitivity roughly 71%, specificity 72.22%).

The CDR3 has 14 amino acids. Germline lookup yields CDR1 DFQATT and CDR2 SNEGSKA (reference sequence). V was shortened by 1 base and J by 6 bases, with 15 bases between the two germline ends. This sequence was found in an adult man with Graves' hyperthyroidism. The chain links TRBV20-1 to TRBJ1-1; weak D call: TRBD1 (5 bases). Sample: peripheral blood or thyroid tissue (not recorded which). The chain's CDR3 is CSARVGTWGAEAFF. The CDR3 region has the DNA TGCAGTGCTAGAGTTGGGACCTGGGGGGCTGAAGCTTTCTTT.